The 8 T cell receptor beta chains reported below all come from one sample, sequenced in a study of shared clonotypes between healthy human individuals (dated by TCRdb to the early 2020s). Library generation was performed with the immunoSEQ multiplex PCR assay. Here the immuneACCESS table is served through TCRdb, limited to in-frame sequences with V and J called. Missing clones are a known gap in these copies; in checked studies unresolved V genes cover under half, and the rest lacks a known reason. In this sample the table shows 2 million to 3 million clones, approximately 93% of which occur a single time. The ten largest clones capture roughly 0.39% of the sample. The sample consisted of naive CD4+ T cells from PBMCs. According to the study, the label for this sample's cell subset or site signals: CD45RA+ positively selected. These receptors were collected from a man younger than 35 in good health. Some clones in this sample may be carry-over from other donors' samples.

This sequence joins TRBV7-9 and TRBJ2-3; D not certain. The CDR3 length is 11 residues. CDR1 is SEHNR and CDR2 is FQNEAQ in the germline V gene (reference sequence). V gave up 2 bases and J gave up 8 bases, with 5 bases separating them. This CDR3 is CASSLMTTQYF. The CDR3 bases are TGTGCCAGCAGCTTAATGACTACGCAGTATTTT.

The V gene is TRBV5-5, the J gene TRBJ2-5; 11 nucleotides line up with TRBD2. Germline values: CDR1 SGHKS, CDR2 YYEKEE (reference sequence). There are 16 residues in the CDR3. V trimming: 4 bases; J trimming: 2 bases; junction bases outside the gene matches: 7. CDR3 region: CASSISGTSGQETQYF. CDR3 bases: TGTGCCAGCAGCATTTCCGGGACTAGCGGTCAAGAGACCCAGTACTTC.

The chain carries TRBV19 and TRBJ1-3; 7 positions match TRBD1. CDR1 and CDR2 (germline): LNHDA, SQIVND (reference sequence). Losses at the gene ends were 6 bases for V and 1 base for J; bases not matched to a gene: 9. The CDR3 spans 16 residues. The CDR3 region is CASSHRRGQSGNTIYF. CDR3 DNA: TGTGCCAGTAGCCACCGAAGGGGACAGTCTGGAAACACCATATATTTT.

The chain is built from TRBV6-5 and TRBJ1-2; tentatively, D is TRBD1 (6 bases). The CDR3 totals 14 residues. Deletions cut 6 bases from V and 0 bases from J, with 11 bases between. Germline V CDR1 and CDR2: MNHEY, SVGAGI. In nucleotides, the CDR3 is TGTGCCAGCAGACGGGACACAGCTAACTATGGCTACACCTTC. Encoded protein: CASRRDTANYGYTF.

The rearrangement joins TRBV10-3 to TRBJ2-5; D might be TRBD1 (6 bases). V lost 4 bases, J lost 5 bases, and 11 bases lay in between. The germline V gene has CDR1 ENHRY and CDR2 SYGVKD. This CDR3 is 13 amino acids long. CDR3 bases: TGTGCCATCAGTGCGGAACAGGGTGAGACCCAGTACTTC. Its protein product is CAISAEQGETQYF.

This rearrangement joins TRBV9 to TRBJ2-1; D remains unclear. The CDR3 sequence is 14 residues long. Per the germline V gene, CDR1 is SGDLS and CDR2 is YYNGEE. V was shortened by 4 bases and J by 5 bases, with 13 bases between the two germline ends. In DNA form, the CDR3 reads TGTGCCAGCAGCTCCGCCCGGCGGAACAATGAGCAGTTCTTC. Translation gives CASSSARRNNEQFF.

The chain is built from TRBV5-8 and TRBJ2-5, with 14 positions matching TRBD2. Trimming removed 3 bases from V and 3 bases from J; junction bases left unmatched: 4. CDR1 and CDR2 from the germline V gene are SGHTS and YDEGEE. The CDR3 is 16 amino acids. The CDR3 DNA reads as TGTGCCAGCAGCTGGGGGACTAGCGGGGGCGAAGAGACCCAGTACTTC. This sequence encodes CASSWGTSGGEETQYF.

This clone appeared once. The chain couples TRBV10-1 to TRBJ2-1; D is possibly TRBD2 (5 bases). This CDR3 contains 15 residues. V lost 1 base to trimming and J lost 3 bases, with 10 bases between them. Germline V lookup: CDR1 WNHNN, CDR2 SYGVQD (reference sequence). The CDR3 is CASSEFGENYNEQFF. In nucleotides, the CDR3 is TGCGCCAGCAGTGAGTTCGGGGAGAACTACAATGAGCAGTTCTTC.